This T cell receptor (beta chain) stems from a study of cytomegalovirus exposure and HLA in healthy donors. Study-level results: The authors reported that TCR beta sequences could predict HLA-A and HLA-B alleles. These predictions were accurate for most subjects in the first cohort. Cytomegalovirus association was assigned to approximately 160 TCR beta chains.

With respect to this clone: The antigen is undetermined.

PCR primers comprised 60 Vbeta and 13 Jbeta primers. Data came from immunoSEQ multiplex PCR; TCRdb stores just in-frame clones and leaves some out. The sample records about 160,000 clones, 70% to 80% being singletons. The CDR3 covers 15 residues. V lost 7 bases, J lost 0 bases, and 16 bases lay in between. CDR1 is MNHNS and CDR2 is SASEGT in the germline V gene. This sequence was found in a female donor in good health and CMV-seronegative. Sequencing used PBMCs. This rearrangement joins TRBV6-1 to TRBJ2-7; TRBD1 might be the D (6 bases). The CDR3 protein is CASMPDRPPSYEQYF. For the CDR3, the DNA is TGTGCCAGCATGCCTGACAGGCCCCCCTCCTACGAGCAGTACTTC.